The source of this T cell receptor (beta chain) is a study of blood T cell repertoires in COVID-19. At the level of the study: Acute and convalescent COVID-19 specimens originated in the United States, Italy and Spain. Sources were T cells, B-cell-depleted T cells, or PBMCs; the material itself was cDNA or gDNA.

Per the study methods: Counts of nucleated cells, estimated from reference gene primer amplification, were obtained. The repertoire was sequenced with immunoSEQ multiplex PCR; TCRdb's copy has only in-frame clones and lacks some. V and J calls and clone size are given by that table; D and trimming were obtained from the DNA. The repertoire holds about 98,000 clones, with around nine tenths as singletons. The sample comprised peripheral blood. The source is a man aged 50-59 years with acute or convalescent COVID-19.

CDR3 in amino acids: CASSYGQDEVTF. In nucleotides, the CDR3 is TGTGCCAGCAGCTACGGACAGGATGAAGTCACCTTC. This chain links TRBV7-9 with TRBJ1-2; 7 nucleotides line up with TRBD1. The J segment lost 13 bases and the V segment lost 4 bases, leaving 9 bases of the junction unmatched. Germline lookup yields CDR1 SEHNR and CDR2 FQNEAQ (reference sequence). The CDR3 length is 12 residues.